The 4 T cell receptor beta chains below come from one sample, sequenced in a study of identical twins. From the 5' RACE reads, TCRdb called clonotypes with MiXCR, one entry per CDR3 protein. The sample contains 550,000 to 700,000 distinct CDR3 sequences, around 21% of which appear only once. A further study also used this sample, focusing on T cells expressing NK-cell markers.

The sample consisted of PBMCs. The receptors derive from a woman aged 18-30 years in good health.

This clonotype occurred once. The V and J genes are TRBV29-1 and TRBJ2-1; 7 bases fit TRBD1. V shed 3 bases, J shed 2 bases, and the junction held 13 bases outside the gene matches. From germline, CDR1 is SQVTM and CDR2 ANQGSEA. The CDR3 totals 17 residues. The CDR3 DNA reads TGCAGCGTTGAGGGACAGCTATTAGGGGAAACCTACAATGAGCAGTTCTTC. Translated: CSVEGQLLGETYNEQFF.

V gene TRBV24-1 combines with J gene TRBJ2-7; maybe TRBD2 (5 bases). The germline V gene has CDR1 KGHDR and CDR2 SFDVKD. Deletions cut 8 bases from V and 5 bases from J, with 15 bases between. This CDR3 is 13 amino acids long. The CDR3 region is CATNPGVGDEQYF. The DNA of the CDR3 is TGTGCCACCAATCCTGGGGTCGGGGACGAGCAGTACTTC.

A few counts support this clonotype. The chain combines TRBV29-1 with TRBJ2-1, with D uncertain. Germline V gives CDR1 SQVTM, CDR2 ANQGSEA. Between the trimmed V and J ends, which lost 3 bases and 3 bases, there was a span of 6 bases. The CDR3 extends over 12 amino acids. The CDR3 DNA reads TGCAGCGTTGACCGAGGCTACAATGAGCAGTTCTTC. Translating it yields CSVDRGYNEQFF.

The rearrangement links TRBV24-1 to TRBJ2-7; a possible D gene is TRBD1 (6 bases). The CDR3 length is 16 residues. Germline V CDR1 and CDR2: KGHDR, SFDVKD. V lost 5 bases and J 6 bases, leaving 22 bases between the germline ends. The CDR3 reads CATSALTQGSACEQYF. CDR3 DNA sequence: TGTGCCACCAGTGCCCTAACCCAGGGGAGTGCCTGCGAGCAGTACTTC.